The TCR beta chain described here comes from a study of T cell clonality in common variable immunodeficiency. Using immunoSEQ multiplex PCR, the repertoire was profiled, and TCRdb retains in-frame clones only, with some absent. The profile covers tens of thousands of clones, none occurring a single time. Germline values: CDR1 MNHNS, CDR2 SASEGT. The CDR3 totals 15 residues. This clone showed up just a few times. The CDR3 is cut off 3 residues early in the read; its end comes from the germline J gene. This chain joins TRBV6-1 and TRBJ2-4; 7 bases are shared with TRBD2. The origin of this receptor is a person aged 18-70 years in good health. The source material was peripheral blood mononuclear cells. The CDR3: CASSEAHGGNYGQYF. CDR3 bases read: TGTGCCAGCAGTGAAGCCCACGGGGGGAACTATGGT.